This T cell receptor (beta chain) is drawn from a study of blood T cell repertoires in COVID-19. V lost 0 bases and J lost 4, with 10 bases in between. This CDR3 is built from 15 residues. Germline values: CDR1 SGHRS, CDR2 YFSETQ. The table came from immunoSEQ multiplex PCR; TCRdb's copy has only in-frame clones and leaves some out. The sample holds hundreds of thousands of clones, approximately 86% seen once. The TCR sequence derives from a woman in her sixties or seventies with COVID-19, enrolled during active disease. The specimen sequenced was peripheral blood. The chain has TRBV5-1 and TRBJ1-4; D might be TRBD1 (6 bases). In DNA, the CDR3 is TGCGCCAGCAGCTTGGGCGGGGGCAATAATGAAAAACTGTTTTTT. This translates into CASSLGGGNNEKLFF. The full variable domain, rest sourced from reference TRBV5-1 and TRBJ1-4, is KAGVTQTPRYLIKTRGQQVTLSCSPISGHRSVSWYQQTPGQGLQFLFEYFSETQRNKGNFPGRFSGRQFSNSRSEMNVSTLELGDSALYLCASSLGGGNNEKLFFGSGTQLSVL.